A single sample is the source of the 30 T cell receptor beta chains below, sequenced in a study of T cell responses to AZD1222 COVID-19 vaccine. Profiled with immunoSEQ multiplex PCR; TCRdb holds only in-frame clones, not every one. The sample has 65,000 to 70,000 clones, around 80% seen once; the top ten hold roughly 12%. Sequencing was performed on peripheral blood, taken on day 0 of AZD1222 vaccination. Receptors originate from an adult in good health.

The chain carries TRBV9 and TRBJ2-2; D not resolved. Per the germline V gene, CDR1 is SGDLS and CDR2 is YYNGEE. The CDR3 is 14 residues long. The V and J ends lost 0 bases and 0 bases respectively, with 3 bases between them. The CDR3 DNA sequence: TGTGCCAGCAGCGTAGGCCCGAACACCGGGGAGCTGTTTTTT. This encodes CASSVGPNTGELFF.

J is TRBJ1-3 and V is TRBV30, with D possibly matching TRBD1 (5 bases). V gave up 3 bases and J gave up 1 base, with 10 bases separating them. CDR1 GTSNPN and CDR2 SVGIG come from the germline V gene (reference sequence). This CDR3 is built from 14 residues. CDR3 bases: TGTGCCTGGAGCAGGGTACGATCTGGAAACACCATATATTTT. It translates to CAWSRVRSGNTIYF.

The chain is built from TRBV28 and TRBJ1-1; no clear D gene. The V gene's germline CDR1 is MDHEN and CDR2 SYDVKM. CDR3 length equals 12 residues. Trimming stripped 5 bases from V and 1 base from J, with 5 bases between. The DNA for the CDR3 is TGTGCCAGCAGTAACACGAACACTGAAGCTTTCTTT. This gives the protein CASSNTNTEAFF.

On this clone itself: The sample contains more than one DNA sequence encoding this CDR3. The chain couples TRBV15 to TRBJ1-6; D ambiguous. The germline V gene encodes CDR1 LNHNV and CDR2 YYDKDF (reference sequence). Trimming left V 3 bases short and J 7 bases short, with 7 bases between. The length of the CDR3 is 13 residues. CDR3 sequence (DNA): TGTGCCACCAGCAGGGGTAAGAATTCACCCCTCCACTTT. Its protein is CATSRGKNSPLHF.

The V call is TRBV6-1, the J call TRBJ1-2, with D unresolved. The CDR3 loop spans 16 amino acids. Germline V gene lookup returns CDR1 MNHNS and CDR2 SASEGT. With 3 bases removed from V and 7 bases from J, the gap between germline ends came to 21 bases. The CDR3 region is CASSDLDWTEEAGYTF. DNA of the CDR3: TGTGCCAGCAGTGACTTGGACTGGACCGAGGAAGCTGGCTACACCTTC.

The chain joins TRBV14 to TRBJ2-7; no reliable D call. The V gene's germline CDR1 is SGHDN and CDR2 FVKESK. The CDR3 runs 12 residues. Deletions cut 1 base from V and 6 bases from J, with 7 bases between. CDR3: CASSQVKGEQYF. The CDR3 DNA reads TGTGCCAGCAGCCAAGTGAAAGGCGAGCAGTACTTC. Drawing the rest from reference TRBV14 and TRBJ2-7, the complete variable domain is EAGVTQFPSHSVIEKGQTVTLRCDPISGHDNLYWYRRVMGKEIKFLLHFVKESKQDESGMPNNRFLAERTGGTYSTLKVQPAELEDSGVYFCASSQVKGEQYFGPGTRLTVT.

The J gene is TRBJ2-2, the V gene TRBV19; D assignment may be TRBD1 or TRBD2 (5 bases each). Trimming took 7 bases from V and 1 from J, leaving 16 bases between them. The CDR3 loop spans 16 amino acids. Per the germline V gene, CDR1 is LNHDA and CDR2 is SQIVND (reference sequence). CDR3 sequence reads: CASNPGPGRNTGELFF. The CDR3 DNA sequence: TGTGCCAGTAACCCCGGCCCAGGGAGGAACACCGGGGAGCTGTTTTTT.

The genes are TRBV28 and TRBJ1-5; TRBD1 aligns across 7 bases. V gave up 4 bases and J gave up 0 bases; unmatched junction bases: 6. Germline V gene sequence: CDR1 MDHEN, CDR2 SYDVKM. This CDR3 region has 16 residues. In DNA, the CDR3 is TGTGCCAGCAGTTCGAGGACAGGTTTTAGCAATCAGCCCCAGCATTTT. It encodes CASSSRTGFSNQPQHF.

This chain uses TRBV4-2 with TRBJ2-7; the D gene is possibly TRBD1 (5 bases). V was trimmed by 1 base and J by 2 bases, leaving 9 bases between them. CDR3 length: 14 residues. Germline CDR1 is LGHNA and CDR2 is YNFKEQ. This CDR3 reads CASSQGGGAYEQYF. The CDR3, as DNA: TGTGCCAGCAGCCAAGGGGGCGGCGCCTACGAGCAGTACTTC.

J is TRBJ2-1 and V is TRBV7-8; 12 bases are a match to TRBD2. The germline V gene encodes CDR1 SGHVS and CDR2 FQNEAQ. CDR3 length equals 15 residues. V shed 5 bases and J 2 bases; nucleotides not matched to a gene: 1. The CDR3 DNA reads TGTGCCAGCAGCCCTAGCGGGGGGGCCTACAATGAGCAGTTCTTC. Its protein is CASSPSGGAYNEQFF.

J is TRBJ2-6 and V is TRBV3-1 (or the pseudogene TRBV3-2); D is unclear. V was cut by 4 bases and J by 1 base, with 5 bases left in between. The CDR3 has 14 amino acids. Germline CDR1 and CDR2: LGHDT and YNNKEL (reference sequence). The CDR3 spells CASSPRSGANVLTF. The CDR3 nucleotides read TGTGCCAGCAGCCCCCGGTCTGGGGCCAACGTCCTGACTTTC.

The V gene is TRBV3-1 (or the pseudogene TRBV3-2), the J gene TRBJ1-1; D unclear. Trimming left V 0 bases short and J 7 bases short, with 9 bases between. Germline CDR1 is LGHDT and CDR2 is YNNKEL (reference sequence). The length of the CDR3 is 13 residues. DNA for the CDR3: TGTGCCAGCAGCCAAGATTCAGGAATTGAAGCTTTCTTT. Translated, it gives CASSQDSGIEAFF.

This rearrangement joins TRBV5-1 to TRBJ1-1; TRBD1 matches 9 bases. Germline V gene sequence: CDR1 SGHRS, CDR2 YFSETQ. The CDR3 length is 14 residues. After removal of 4 bases from V and 12 bases from J, the junction contained 13 bases not matched to a gene. CDR3 sequence: CASSMDRGTKGTFF. CDR3 nucleotide sequence: TGCGCCAGCAGCATGGACAGGGGAACTAAGGGAACTTTCTTT.

This chain connects TRBV7-2 to TRBJ1-4; no definite D call. The germline V gene has CDR1 SGHTA and CDR2 FQGNSA. The CDR3 spans 14 residues. V was shortened by 1 base and J by 10 bases, with 13 bases between the two germline ends. This chain's CDR3 is CASSLEGGLAKLFF. CDR3 DNA sequence: TGTGCCAGCAGCTTAGAGGGCGGGCTGGCAAAACTGTTTTTT.

The chain combines TRBV21-1 with TRBJ2-3; TRBD2, the D gene given by the table, was not confirmed from the DNA. TRBV21-1 is listed as a pseudogene. The CDR3 runs to 15 residues. CDR3: CASSEQLAGPDTQYF. The DNA for the CDR3 is TGTGCCAGCAGCGAACAACTAGCGGGGCCAGATACGCAGTATTTT.

This clone showed up just a few times. V is TRBV5-1 and J is TRBJ1-1; the match to TRBD1 covers 7 bases. The CDR3 has 17 residues. The junction had 13 bases not matched to a gene; V was cut back by 0 bases and J by 5 bases. Per germline, CDR1 SGHRS and CDR2 YFSETQ. The CDR3 DNA sequence: TGCGCCAGCAGCTTGGTGCCCCAGGGGGAGGTGAGTACTGAAGCTTTCTTT. Residues: CASSLVPQGEVSTEAFF.

This clone is a singleton in its sample. The genes are TRBV6-6 and TRBJ1-2, with D hard to call. Germline V gives CDR1 MNHNY, CDR2 SVGAGI (reference sequence). This CDR3 has 11 amino acids. V was pared by 2 bases and J by 6 bases, with 4 bases between. This CDR3 is CASSYPDGYTF. CDR3 bases: TGTGCCAGCAGTTACCCCGATGGCTACACCTTC.

The genes are TRBV9 and TRBJ1-1, with D possibly matching TRBD1 (5 bases). The CDR3 spans 14 residues. V lost 4 bases to trimming and J lost 4 bases, with 14 bases between them. CDR1 is SGDLS and CDR2 is YYNGEE in the germline V gene. Written as DNA, the CDR3 is TGTGCCAGCAGCCCGCCAGTGGGGGGCACTGAAGCTTTCTTT. It yields the protein CASSPPVGGTEAFF.

The V and J genes are TRBV6-2 or TRBV6-3 and TRBJ1-6; D is unresolved. Germline CDR1 and CDR2: MNHEY and SVGEGT. The length of the CDR3 is 12 residues. Trimming removed 5 bases at V and 7 bases at J, with 6 bases between. CDR3 residues: CASSPGNSPLHF. In DNA, the CDR3 is TGTGCCAGCAGTCCGGGAAATTCACCCCTCCACTTT.

This clone was seen only a few times. Within the sample, other DNA sequences also encode this same CDR3. The chain couples TRBV12-5 to TRBJ2-7, with 8 positions matching TRBD1. Trimming took 1 base from V and 4 from J; bases not matched to a gene: 12. Germline V lookup: CDR1 LGHNT, CDR2 FRNRAP. This CDR3 contains 17 residues. The CDR3 reads CASGLGSGGRGGYEQYF. DNA of the CDR3: TGTGCTAGTGGTTTGGGATCAGGGGGCCGTGGGGGATACGAGCAGTACTTC.

This chain uses TRBV7-2 with TRBJ2-7, with 8 bases identical to TRBD2. Unmatched junction bases numbered 7, after V lost 1 base and J lost 5 bases. Germline values: CDR1 SGHTA, CDR2 FQGNSA. The CDR3 contains 15 residues. CDR3 nucleotide sequence: TGTGCCAGCAGCTTAGTTCGGGGGGGGTTCGACGAGCAGTACTTC. This sequence encodes CASSLVRGGFDEQYF.

This rearrangement joins TRBV7-2 to TRBJ2-3; D is unresolved. Germline-derived CDR1 and CDR2 are SGHTA and FQGNSA. The CDR3 loop spans 16 amino acids. The ends were cut back, 1 base at V and 2 bases at J, with 13 bases in the middle. Written as DNA, the CDR3 is TGTGCCAGCAGCTTAGTTCCTCCAAAGATCACAGATACGCAGTATTTT. This gives the protein CASSLVPPKITDTQYF.

The V gene is TRBV5-1, the J gene TRBJ2-7; TRBD2 matches 16 bases. The germline V gene encodes CDR1 SGHRS and CDR2 YFSETQ. The V gene end was trimmed by 3 bases and the J gene end by 5 bases; junction bases not matched to a gene: 2. This CDR3 is 15 amino acids long. The CDR3: CASSSGLAGGNEQYF. The DNA for the CDR3 is TGCGCCAGCAGCTCGGGACTAGCGGGGGGGAACGAGCAGTACTTC.

In DNA form, the CDR3 reads TGTGCCAGCAGTATGGGCCAGGGCACTGAAGCTTTCTTT. The encoded protein is CASSMGQGTEAFF. This rearrangement joins TRBV27 to TRBJ1-1; D possibly corresponds to TRBD1 (5 bases). V was clipped by 5 bases and J by 4 bases, with 11 bases between them. The germline V gene encodes CDR1 MNHEY and CDR2 SMNVEV (reference sequence). The CDR3 sequence is 13 residues long.

This clone has only a few counts. This chain links TRBV27 with TRBJ1-5, with D unclear. V lost 5 bases and J lost 1, with 6 bases in between. This CDR3 comprises 13 residues. The germline gives CDR1 MNHEY, CDR2 SMNVEV (reference sequence). Written as DNA, the CDR3 is TGTGCCAGCAGTCCGGGGAGCAATCAGCCCCAGCATTTT. This encodes CASSPGSNQPQHF.

V is TRBV18 and J is TRBJ1-6; D is undetermined. The germline V gene has CDR1 KGHSH and CDR2 LQKENI. The CDR3 is 16 residues long. The V and J ends lost 3 bases and 8 bases respectively, with 17 bases between them. The CDR3 DNA sequence: TGTGCCAGCTCACCGCCAAATTCGGCTCTAGATTCACCCCTCCACTTT. Its translation is CASSPPNSALDSPLHF.

This chain joins TRBV2 and TRBJ2-7; no reliable D call. Germline CDR1 is SNHLY and CDR2 is FYNNEI. The CDR3 is 11 amino acids. The V gene lost 4 bases and the J gene lost 2 bases, with 3 bases spanning the gap. The CDR3 DNA sequence: TGTGCCAGCAGTGTAGCCTACGAGCAGTACTTC. Amino acids: CASSVAYEQYF.

This sequence joins TRBV28 and TRBJ1-1; TRBD1 matches 8 bases. Germline V gene sequence: CDR1 MDHEN, CDR2 SYDVKM. The CDR3 is made up of 14 amino acids. The ends lost 4 bases at V and 3 bases at J; junction bases unmatched: 4. This chain's CDR3 is CASSSGQGDTEAFF. The CDR3 DNA is TGTGCCAGCAGTTCCGGACAGGGAGACACTGAAGCTTTCTTT.

The chain recombines TRBV3-1 (or the pseudogene TRBV3-2) with TRBJ2-7; D is unclear. The CDR3 has 12 residues. Germline CDR1 reads LGHDT; CDR2 reads YNNKEL (reference sequence). The V and J ends lost 2 bases and 2 bases respectively, with 4 bases between them. The CDR3 is CASSQQTYEQYF. Here the CDR3 DNA reads TGTGCCAGCAGCCAACAAACCTACGAGCAGTACTTC.

The chain is built from TRBV5-8 and TRBJ2-1; 14 bases match TRBD2. J lost 8 bases, V lost 5 bases, and 12 bases had no gene match. The CDR3 has 17 amino acids. Germline CDR1 is SGHTS and CDR2 is YDEGEE. CDR3 residues: CASRHPGTSGGGDEQFF. CDR3 nucleotides: TGTGCCAGCAGACATCCGGGGACTAGCGGGGGAGGCGATGAGCAGTTCTTC.